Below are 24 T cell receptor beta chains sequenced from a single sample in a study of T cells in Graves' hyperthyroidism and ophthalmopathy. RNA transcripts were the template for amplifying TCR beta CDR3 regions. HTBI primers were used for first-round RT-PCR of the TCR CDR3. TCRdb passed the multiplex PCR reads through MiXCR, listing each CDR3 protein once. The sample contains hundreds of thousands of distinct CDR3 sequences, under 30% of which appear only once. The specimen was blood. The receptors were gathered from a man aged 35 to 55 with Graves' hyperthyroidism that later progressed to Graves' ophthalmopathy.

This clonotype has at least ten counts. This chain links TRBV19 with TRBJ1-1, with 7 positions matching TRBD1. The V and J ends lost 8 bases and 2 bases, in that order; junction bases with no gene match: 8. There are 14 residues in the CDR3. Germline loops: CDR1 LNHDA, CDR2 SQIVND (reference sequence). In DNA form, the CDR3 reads TGTGCCAGTGAAACGTCAGGGGGTAACACTGAAGCTTTCTTT. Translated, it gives CASETSGGNTEAFF.

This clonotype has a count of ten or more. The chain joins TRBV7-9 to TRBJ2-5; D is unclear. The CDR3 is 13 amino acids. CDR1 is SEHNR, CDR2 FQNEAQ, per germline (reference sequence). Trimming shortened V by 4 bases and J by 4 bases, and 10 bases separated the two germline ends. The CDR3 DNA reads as TGTGCCAGCAGCTCCGCGGTGATAGAGACCCAGTACTTC. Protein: CASSSAVIETQYF.

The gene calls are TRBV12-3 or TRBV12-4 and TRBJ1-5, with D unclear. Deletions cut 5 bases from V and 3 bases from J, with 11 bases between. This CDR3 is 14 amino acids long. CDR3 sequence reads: CASSPRAHNQPQHF. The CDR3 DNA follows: TGTGCCAGCAGTCCACGAGCCCACAATCAGCCCCAGCATTTT.

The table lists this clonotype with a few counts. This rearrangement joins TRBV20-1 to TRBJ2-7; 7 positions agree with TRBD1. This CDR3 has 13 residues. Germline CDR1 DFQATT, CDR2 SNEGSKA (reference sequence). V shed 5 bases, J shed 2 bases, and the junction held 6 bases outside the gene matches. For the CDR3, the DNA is TGCAGTGCTGTACAGGGGCTTACCTACGAGCAGTACTTC. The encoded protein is CSAVQGLTYEQYF.

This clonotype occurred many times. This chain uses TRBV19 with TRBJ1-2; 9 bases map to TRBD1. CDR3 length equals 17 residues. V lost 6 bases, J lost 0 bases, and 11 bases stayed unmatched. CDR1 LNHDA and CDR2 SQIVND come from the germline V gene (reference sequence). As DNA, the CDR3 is TGTGCCAGTAGACAGGGGGCCAGATCCGTGGCTAACTATGGCTACACCTTC. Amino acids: CASRQGARSVANYGYTF.

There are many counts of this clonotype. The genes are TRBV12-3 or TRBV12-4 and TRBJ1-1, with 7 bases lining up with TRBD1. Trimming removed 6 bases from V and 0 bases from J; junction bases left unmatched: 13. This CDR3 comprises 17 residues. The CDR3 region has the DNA TGTGCCAGCAGCCTTCACAGGGGCGGACAGTTGAACACTGAAGCTTTCTTT. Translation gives CASSLHRGGQLNTEAFF.

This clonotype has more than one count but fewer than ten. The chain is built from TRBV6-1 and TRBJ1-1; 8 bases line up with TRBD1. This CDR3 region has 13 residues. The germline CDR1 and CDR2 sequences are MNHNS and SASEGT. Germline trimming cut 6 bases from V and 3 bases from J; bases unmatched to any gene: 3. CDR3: CASRDRVYTEAFF. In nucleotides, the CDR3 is TGTGCCAGCAGGGACAGGGTTTACACTGAAGCTTTCTTT.

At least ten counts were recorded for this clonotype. DNA for the CDR3: TGTGCCTCCTCGGGGGAGTACGAGCAGTACTTC. Its protein product is CASSGEYEQYF. J is TRBJ2-7 and V is TRBV2; perhaps TRBD2 as D (6 bases). The CDR3 contains 11 residues. V was clipped by 11 bases and J by 4 bases, with 12 bases between them. Germline V lookup: CDR1 SNHLY, CDR2 FYNNEI. The whole variable domain, remainder taken from reference TRBV2 and TRBJ2-7, is EPEVTQTPSHQVTQMGQEVILRCVPISNHLYFYWYRQILGQKVEFLVSFYNNEISEKSEIFDDQFSVERPDGSNFTLKIRSTKLEDSAMYFCASSGEYEQYFGPGTRLTVT.

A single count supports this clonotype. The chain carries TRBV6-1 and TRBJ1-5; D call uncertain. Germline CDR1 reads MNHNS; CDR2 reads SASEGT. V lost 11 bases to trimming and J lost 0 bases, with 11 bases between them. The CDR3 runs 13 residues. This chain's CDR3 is CAVRDPSNQPQHF. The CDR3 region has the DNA TGTGCCGTACGAGACCCTAGCAATCAGCCCCAGCATTTT.

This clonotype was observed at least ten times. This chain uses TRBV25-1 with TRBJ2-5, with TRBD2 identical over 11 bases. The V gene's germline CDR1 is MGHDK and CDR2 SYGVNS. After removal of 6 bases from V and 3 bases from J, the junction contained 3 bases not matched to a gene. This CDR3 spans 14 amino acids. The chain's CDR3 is CASSDSGREETQYF. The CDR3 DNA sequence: TGTGCCAGCAGCGATAGCGGGAGGGAAGAGACCCAGTACTTC.

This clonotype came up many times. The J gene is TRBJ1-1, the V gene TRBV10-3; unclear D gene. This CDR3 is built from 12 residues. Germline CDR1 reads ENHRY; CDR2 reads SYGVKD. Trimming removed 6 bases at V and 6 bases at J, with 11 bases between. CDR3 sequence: CAIRGNGAEAFF. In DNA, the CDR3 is TGTGCCATCAGAGGGAATGGTGCTGAAGCTTTCTTT.

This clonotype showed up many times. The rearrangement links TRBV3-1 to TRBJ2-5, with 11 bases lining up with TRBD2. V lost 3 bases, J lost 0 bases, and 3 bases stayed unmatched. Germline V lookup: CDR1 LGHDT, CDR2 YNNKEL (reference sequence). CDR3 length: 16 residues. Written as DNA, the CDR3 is TGTGCCAGCAGCCAGTGGGGACTAGCGGACCAAGAGACCCAGTACTTC. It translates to CASSQWGLADQETQYF.

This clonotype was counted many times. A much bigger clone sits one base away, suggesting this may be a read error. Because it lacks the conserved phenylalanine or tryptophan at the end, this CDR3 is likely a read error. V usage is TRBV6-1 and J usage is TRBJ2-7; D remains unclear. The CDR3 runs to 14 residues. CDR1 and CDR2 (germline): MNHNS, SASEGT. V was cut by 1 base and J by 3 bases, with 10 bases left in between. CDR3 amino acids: CASSEVLSLYEQYL. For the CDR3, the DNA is TGTGCCAGCAGTGAAGTCCTCTCACTCTACGAGCAGTACCTC.

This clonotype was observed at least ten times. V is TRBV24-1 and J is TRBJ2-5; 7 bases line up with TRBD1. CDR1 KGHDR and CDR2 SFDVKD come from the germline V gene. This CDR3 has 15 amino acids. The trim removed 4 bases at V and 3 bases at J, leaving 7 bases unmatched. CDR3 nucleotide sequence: TGTGCCACCAGTGACCCCGGGACAGCCAAAGAGACCCAGTACTTC. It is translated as CATSDPGTAKETQYF.

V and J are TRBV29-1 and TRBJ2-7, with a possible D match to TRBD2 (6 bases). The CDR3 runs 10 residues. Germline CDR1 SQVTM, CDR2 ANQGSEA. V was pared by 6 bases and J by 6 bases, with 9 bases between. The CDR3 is CSVGGLEQYF. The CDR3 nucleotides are TGCAGCGTGGGGGGTCTCGAGCAGTACTTC.

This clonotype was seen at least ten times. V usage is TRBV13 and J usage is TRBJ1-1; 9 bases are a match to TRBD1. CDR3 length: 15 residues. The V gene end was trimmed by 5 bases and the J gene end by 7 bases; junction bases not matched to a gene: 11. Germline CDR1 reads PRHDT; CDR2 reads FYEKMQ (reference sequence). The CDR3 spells CASSPKTGGLIEAFF. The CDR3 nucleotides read TGTGCCAGCAGCCCAAAGACAGGGGGTCTAATTGAAGCTTTCTTT.

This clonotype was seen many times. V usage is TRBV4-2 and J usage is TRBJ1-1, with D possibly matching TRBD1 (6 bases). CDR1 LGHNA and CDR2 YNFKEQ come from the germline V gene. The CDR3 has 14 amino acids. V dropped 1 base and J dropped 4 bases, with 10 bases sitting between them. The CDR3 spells CASSQGGRGTEAFF. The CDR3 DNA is TGTGCCAGCAGCCAAGGCGGCAGGGGCACTGAAGCTTTCTTT.

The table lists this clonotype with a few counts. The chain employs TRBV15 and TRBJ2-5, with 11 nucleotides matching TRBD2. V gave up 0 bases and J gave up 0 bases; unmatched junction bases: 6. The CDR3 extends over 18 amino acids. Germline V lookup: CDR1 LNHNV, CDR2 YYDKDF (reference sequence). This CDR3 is CATSREGLAVLNQETQYF. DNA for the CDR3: TGTGCCACCAGCAGAGAGGGACTAGCGGTCCTCAACCAAGAGACCCAGTACTTC.

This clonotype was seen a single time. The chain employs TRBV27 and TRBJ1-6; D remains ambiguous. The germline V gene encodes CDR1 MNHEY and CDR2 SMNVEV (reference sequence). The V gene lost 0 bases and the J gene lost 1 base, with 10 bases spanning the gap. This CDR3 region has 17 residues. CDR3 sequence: CASSLSPGWSYNSPLHF. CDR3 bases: TGTGCCAGCAGTTTATCACCGGGGTGGTCCTATAATTCACCCCTCCACTTT.

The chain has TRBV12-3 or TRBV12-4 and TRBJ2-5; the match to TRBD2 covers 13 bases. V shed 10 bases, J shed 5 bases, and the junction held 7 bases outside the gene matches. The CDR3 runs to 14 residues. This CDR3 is CATALAGGLETQYF. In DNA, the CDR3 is TGTGCCACCGCACTAGCGGGAGGGTTGGAGACCCAGTACTTC.

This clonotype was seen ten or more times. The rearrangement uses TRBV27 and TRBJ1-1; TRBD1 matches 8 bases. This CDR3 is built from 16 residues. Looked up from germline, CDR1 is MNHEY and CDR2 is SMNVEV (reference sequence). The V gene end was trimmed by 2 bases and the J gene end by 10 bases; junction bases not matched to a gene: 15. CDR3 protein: CASSLGTDRALVGAFF. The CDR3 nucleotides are TGTGCCAGCAGTTTAGGGACGGACAGGGCTTTAGTTGGAGCTTTCTTT.

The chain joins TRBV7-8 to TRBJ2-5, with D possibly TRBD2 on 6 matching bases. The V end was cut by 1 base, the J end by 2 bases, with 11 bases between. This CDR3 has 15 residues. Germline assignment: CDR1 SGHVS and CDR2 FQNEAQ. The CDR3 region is CASSLEEGLQETQYF. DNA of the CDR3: TGTGCCAGCAGCTTAGAGGAGGGACTTCAAGAGACCCAGTACTTC.

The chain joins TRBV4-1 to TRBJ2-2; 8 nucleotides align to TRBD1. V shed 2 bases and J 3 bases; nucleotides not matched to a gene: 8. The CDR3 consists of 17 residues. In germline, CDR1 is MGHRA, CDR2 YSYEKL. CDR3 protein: CASSQLGQGIHTGELFF. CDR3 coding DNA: TGCGCCAGCAGCCAACTTGGACAGGGCATTCACACCGGGGAGCTGTTTTTT.

CDR3 sequence: CASSLGGRINSRNTGGTEAFF. The CDR3 DNA is TGTGCCAGCAGCTTAGGCGGCCGAATTAATTCCCGGAATACGGGCGGGACTGAAGCTTTCTTT. The chain employs TRBV11-3 and TRBJ1-1; D is ambiguous. Germline assignment: CDR1 SGHNT and CDR2 YENEEA. V lost 1 base and J 5 bases, leaving 32 bases between the germline ends. The CDR3 totals 21 residues.